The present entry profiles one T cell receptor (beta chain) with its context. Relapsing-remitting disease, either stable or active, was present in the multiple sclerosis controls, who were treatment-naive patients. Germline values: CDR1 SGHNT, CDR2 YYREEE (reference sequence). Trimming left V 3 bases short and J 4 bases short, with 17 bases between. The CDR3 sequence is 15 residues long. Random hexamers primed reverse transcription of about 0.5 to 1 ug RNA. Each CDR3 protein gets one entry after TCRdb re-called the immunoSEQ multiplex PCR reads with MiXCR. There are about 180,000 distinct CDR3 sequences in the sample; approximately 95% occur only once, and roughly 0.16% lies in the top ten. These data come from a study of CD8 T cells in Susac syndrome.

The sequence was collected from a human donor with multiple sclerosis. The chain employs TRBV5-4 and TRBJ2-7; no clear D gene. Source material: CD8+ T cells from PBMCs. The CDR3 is CASSSPPEGRYEQYF. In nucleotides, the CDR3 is TGTGCCAGCAGCTCCCCCCCGGAAGGACGATACGAGCAGTACTTC.